This TCR beta chain originates from a study of T cell responses to AZD1222 COVID-19 vaccine. Libraries were prepared by immunoSEQ multiplex PCR; TCRdb keeps only in-frame clonotypes and omits some of them. The repertoire holds around 180,000 clones, with 90% to 95% as singletons. The receptor's source is an adult in good health. This specimen consisted of peripheral blood, obtained on day 0 of AZD1222 vaccination.

The CDR3 nucleotides read TGCAGCGTGGGGACAGGGCCCACAGGGACAGATACGCAGTATTTT. Amino acids: CSVGTGPTGTDTQYF. V gene TRBV29-1 combines with J gene TRBJ2-3; 9 nucleotides line up with TRBD1. Trimming took 6 bases from V and 3 from J; bases not matched to a gene: 10. Looked up from germline, CDR1 is SQVTM and CDR2 is ANQGSEA. The CDR3 consists of 15 residues.